The 18 T cell receptor beta chains below all came from one sample that was sequenced in a study of shared clonotypes between healthy human individuals. Assay used: immunoSEQ multiplex PCR; TCRdb lists only in-frame clones, some missing. The table shows about 120,000 clones, with 55% to 80% occurring only once. Input material: memory CD8+ T cells sorted from blood. Subset specified: CD45RO+ cells pooled with CCR7-negative TemRA cells. The receptor source for this set is a young woman in good health.

The chain uses TRBV7-8 and TRBJ2-7, with D perhaps being TRBD1 or TRBD2 (5 bases each). Trimming took off 6 bases at V and 4 bases at J, with 13 bases between the two ends. Germline assignment: CDR1 SGHVS and CDR2 FQNEAQ. The CDR3 consists of 13 residues. The CDR3 DNA follows: TGTGCCAGCAGTTGGGACGGCCTTTACGAGCAGTACTTC. Translating it yields CASSWDGLYEQYF.

The chain is built from TRBV5-4 and TRBJ2-1; TRBD2 agrees at 10 bases. V gave up 5 bases and J gave up 2 bases; unmatched junction bases: 10. The length of the CDR3 is 17 residues. CDR1 and CDR2 from the germline V gene are SGHNT and YYREEE (reference sequence). In DNA form, the CDR3 reads TGTGCCAGCAGAGCGGGAGGGCCCTCTATAGCCTACAATGAGCAGTTCTTC. Encoded protein: CASRAGGPSIAYNEQFF. Based on the CDR3 plus reference TRBV5-4 and TRBJ2-1, the full variable domain is ETGVTQSPTHLIKTRGQQVTLRCSSQSGHNTVSWYQQALGQGPQFIFQYYREEENGRGNFPPRFSGLQFPNYSSELNVNALELDDSALYLCASRAGGPSIAYNEQFFGPGTRLTVL.

V gene TRBV28 combines with J gene TRBJ2-1; unclear D gene. This CDR3 is built from 15 residues. Trimming pared 0 bases from V and 1 base from J, leaving 7 bases between. Germline V lookup: CDR1 MDHEN, CDR2 SYDVKM. The CDR3 protein is CASSLWSGSYNEQFF. CDR3 coding DNA: TGTGCCAGCAGTTTATGGTCCGGGTCCTACAATGAGCAGTTCTTC.

This clone was detected only a few times. The chain has TRBV5-1 and TRBJ1-1; no firm D call. This CDR3 contains 15 residues. Trimming cost V 3 bases and J 0 bases, with 12 bases left between them. Germline CDR1 reads SGHRS; CDR2 reads YFSETQ. CDR3 protein: CASSSNGNMNTEAFF. As DNA, the CDR3 is TGCGCCAGCAGCTCCAACGGCAACATGAACACTGAAGCTTTCTTT.

This clone was seen ten or more times. V usage is TRBV7-9 and J usage is TRBJ2-7; D call uncertain. The V and J ends lost 5 bases and 4 bases respectively, with 21 bases between them. This CDR3 contains 16 residues. Looked up from germline, CDR1 is SEHNR and CDR2 is FQNEAQ (reference sequence). CDR3 residues: CASSPRTEEPTYEQYF. The CDR3 coding sequence is TGTGCCAGCAGCCCGCGAACAGAGGAACCCACTTACGAGCAGTACTTC.

The chain joins TRBV4-2 to TRBJ2-3, with 10 bases lining up with TRBD2. In germline, CDR1 is LGHNA, CDR2 YNFKEQ. With V trimmed by 5 bases and J by 1 base, 9 bases remained unmatched. The CDR3 has 17 residues. The CDR3 protein is CASSKALAGDGTDTQYF. The CDR3 nucleotides read TGTGCCAGCAGCAAGGCCCTAGCGGGAGACGGCACAGATACGCAGTATTTT.

The chain has TRBV10-3 and TRBJ1-5; 9 nucleotides agree with TRBD1. With 3 bases clipped from V and 7 bases from J, the junction kept 7 bases outside the gene matches. This CDR3 comprises 15 residues. Germline assignment: CDR1 ENHRY and CDR2 SYGVKD. CDR3 region: CAISDSGQGNQPQHF. The CDR3 nucleotides are TGTGCCATCAGTGACTCGGGACAGGGAAACCAGCCCCAGCATTTT.

The V and J genes are TRBV28 and TRBJ2-7; weak D call: TRBD2 (6 bases). CDR3 size: 15 residues. In germline, CDR1 is MDHEN, CDR2 SYDVKM. V dropped 2 bases and J dropped 2 bases, with 13 bases sitting between them. The CDR3, as DNA: TGTGCCAGCAGTTTACTGGCTAGCGCGACCTACGAGCAGTACTTC. It encodes CASSLLASATYEQYF.

This chain links TRBV27 with TRBJ1-2; D might be TRBD1 (6 bases). Germline V gene data show CDR1 as MNHEY and CDR2 as SMNVEV (reference sequence). V was shortened by 1 base and J by 8 bases, with 17 bases between the two germline ends. CDR3 length equals 15 residues. CDR3 coding DNA: TGTGCCAGCAGTTTATGGTACAGGGTTGCGGGCGGCTACACCTTC. It specifies CASSLWYRVAGGYTF.

The chain joins TRBV29-1 to TRBJ2-2; possibly TRBD2 for D (5 bases). V shed 0 bases and J shed 4 bases, with 15 bases lying between them. CDR3 size: 16 residues. From germline, CDR1 is SQVTM and CDR2 ANQGSEA. CDR3 bases: TGCAGCGTTGAAGATAAAGGACTCTGGGGCACCGGGGAGCTGTTTTTT. Translated, it gives CSVEDKGLWGTGELFF.

The genes are TRBV27 and TRBJ2-5, with 7 bases identical to TRBD1. The tail of the sequence fits TRBJ2-7 better, so the J call may be wrong. Germline CDR1 MNHEY, CDR2 SMNVEV (reference sequence). This CDR3 comprises 11 residues. DNA of the CDR3: TGTGCCAGCGCGACAGGGCCCGAGCAGTACTTC. The encoded protein is CASATGPEQYF.

The rearrangement joins TRBV11-2 to TRBJ2-5; D perhaps matches TRBD1 (6 bases). Germline V gene lookup returns CDR1 SGHAT and CDR2 FQNNGV. This CDR3 region has 15 residues. V lost 1 base and J lost 4, with 13 bases in between. CDR3 loop: CASSLGAGVRETQYF. In DNA form, the CDR3 reads TGTGCCAGCAGCTTAGGAGCAGGGGTGCGAGAGACCCAGTACTTC.

This clone was detected a few times. The chain recombines TRBV6-6 with TRBJ1-2; D is uncertain. Germline lookup yields CDR1 MNHNY and CDR2 SVGAGI (reference sequence). The CDR3 is 11 residues long. Trimming pared 9 bases from V and 2 bases from J, leaving 7 bases between. The CDR3 DNA is TGTGCCAGTCAGGACAACTATGGCTACACCTTC. It encodes CASQDNYGYTF.

The V call is TRBV5-1, the J call TRBJ2-7; D call uncertain. The V gene lost 0 bases and the J gene lost 6 bases, with 13 bases spanning the gap. The CDR3 is 14 residues long. Germline CDR1 reads SGHRS; CDR2 reads YFSETQ. CDR3 DNA: TGCGCCAGCAGCTTGGCCGGGCATTCGGGCGAGCAGTACTTC. Protein: CASSLAGHSGEQYF.

V gene TRBV6-5 combines with J gene TRBJ2-1, with TRBD2 identical over 8 bases. This CDR3 is 15 amino acids long. J was trimmed by 8 bases and V by 0 bases; bases with no gene match: 6. Per the germline V gene, CDR1 is MNHEY and CDR2 is SVGAGI. CDR3 protein: CASSYSRPGGDEQFF. The CDR3 nucleotides read TGTGCCAGCAGTTACTCTCGTCCCGGGGGGGATGAGCAGTTCTTC.

Only a few counts were recorded for this clone. The chain recombines TRBV5-4 with TRBJ2-7, with 7 bases matching TRBD2. The V and J ends lost 5 bases and 6 bases, in that order; junction bases with no gene match: 14. The CDR3 runs 15 residues. From germline, CDR1 is SGHNT and CDR2 YYREEE (reference sequence). The CDR3 nucleotides read TGTGCCAGCAGTGTCCAGACTAGCCTGGGGGGCGAGCAGTACTTC. Its translation: CASSVQTSLGGEQYF.

The gene calls are TRBV19 and TRBJ2-1; 13 nucleotides match TRBD2. The V segment lost 5 bases and the J segment 10 bases; nucleotides outside the gene matches: 8. The CDR3 covers 15 residues. Germline values: CDR1 LNHDA, CDR2 SQIVND (reference sequence). DNA of the CDR3: TGTGCCAGTAGTGTCGGGACTAGCGGGATTCGAGAGCAGTTCTTC. Protein product: CASSVGTSGIREQFF.

The gene calls are TRBV29-1 and TRBJ1-1, with 7 positions matching TRBD1. This CDR3 is 14 amino acids long. The V segment lost 6 bases and the J segment 5 bases; nucleotides outside the gene matches: 12. Germline V gene data show CDR1 as SQVTM and CDR2 as ANQGSEA. The CDR3 DNA follows: TGCAGCGTACATGGGGAGGGGGCGACAACTGAAGCTTTCTTT. Its translation: CSVHGEGATTEAFF.